This T cell receptor beta chain originates from a study of cytomegalovirus exposure and HLA in healthy donors. The PCR was carried out with 60 Vbeta primers and 13 Jbeta primers. Here immunoSEQ multiplex PCR was the method, and the copy in TCRdb shows in-frame clones only, minus some. The table shows 150,000 to 200,000 clones, with 79% occurring only once. V gave up 4 bases and J gave up 0 bases, with 13 bases separating them. The CDR3 has 15 amino acids. CDR1 is MDHEN and CDR2 is SYDVKM in the germline V gene. Details on this clone: Its antigen is unknown.

Notes on the study in general: In an earlier analysis, about 87% or about 30%: the productive usage of most TCR beta V segments.

This chain links TRBV28 with TRBJ2-7; possibly TRBD2 for D (5 bases). The receptor comes from a middle-aged woman in good health and CMV-seronegative. The sequenced sample consisted of PBMCs. The CDR3 here is CASSSPGSFSYEQYF. Here the CDR3 DNA reads TGTGCCAGCAGTTCCCCGGGGAGCTTCTCCTACGAGCAGTACTTC.